The present T cell receptor beta chain was sequenced within a study of response to subunit inactivated influenza vaccine. Each CDR3 protein gets one entry after TCRdb re-called the RT-PCR reads with MiXCR. The sample lists about 540,000 distinct CDR3 sequences; under 25% were seen once. The V end lost 1 base, the J end lost 6 bases, and 7 bases lay between the germline ends. This CDR3 contains 12 residues. The germline CDR1 and CDR2 sequences are SGHAT and FQNNGV. Only a few counts were recorded for this clonotype. These data also featured in a second study, about T cells expressing NK-cell markers. That study adds: The cDNA for TCR beta came from 5'RACE template switching with UMIs. These clonotypes additionally ranked first within the CD3+CD56-NKG2C+ fraction of several donors.

Here the sequenced sample was CD4+ T cells sorted from PBMCs, taken 11 to 12 days after vaccination. V usage is TRBV11-2 and J usage is TRBJ2-7; D is ambiguous. The TCR sequence derives from a man aged 50 to 59 who received an inactivated influenza vaccine. The CDR3 DNA sequence: TGTGCCAGCAGCTTAGGTCTCCGCGAGCAGTACTTC. Its protein is CASSLGLREQYF.